The T cell receptor (beta chain) described here comes from a study of early T cells in non-severe SARS-CoV-2 infection. Study-wide results and limits: A preference for anti-spike CD8 responses marked VDJdb matching, which missed private and CD4 specificities.

Molecules of cDNA were individually given unique molecular identifiers that were attached to them. A single record per CDR3 protein comes from TCRdb applying MiXCR to the 5' RACE reads. The data contain 35,000 to 45,000 distinct CDR3 sequences, 9% to 15% of them singletons. Remarks on this clonotype: Its antigen is not known.

Deletions cut 6 bases from V and 2 bases from J, with 11 bases between. CDR1 and CDR2 (germline): DFQATT, SNEGSKA (reference sequence). This CDR3 is 13 amino acids long. The receptor was isolated from an adult who was a healthcare worker with PCR-confirmed SARS-CoV-2 infection or an uninfected control (not recorded which). The source material was whole blood. This chain joins TRBV20-1 and TRBJ2-4; D call uncertain. The CDR3 DNA sequence: TGCAGTGCGCACAGAGCGACCAAAAACATTCAGTACTTC. Translating it yields CSAHRATKNIQYF.